This T cell receptor (beta chain) was recorded in a study of Ad26.COV2.S vaccination and SARS-CoV-2 variants. The table came from immunoSEQ multiplex PCR; TCRdb's copy has only in-frame clones and leaves some out. The sample holds hundreds of thousands of clones, 75% to 95% seen once. CDR3 length: 13 amino acids. CDR1 SGHTS and CDR2 YDEGEE come from the germline V gene. Worth noting for this clone: Compared with germline, one end of the junction differs, possibly owing to a read error.

The treatment here: 15 to 20 received Ad26.COV2.S at low or high dose, single or two shots; roughly five received placebo; per-sample allocation not given. The samples were gathered on day 63 after the first injection of vaccine or placebo. The sample in question was peripheral blood, obtained in a trial of Ad26.COV2.S vaccine versus placebo. The chain links TRBV5-8 to TRBJ2-1, with TRBD1 identical over 7 bases. This receptor was taken from a person between 18 and 65 years old who received the Ad26.COV2.S COVID-19 vaccine or a placebo. The CDR3 here is CASSLRGPGQLIF. Here the CDR3 DNA reads TGTGCCAGCAGCTTAAGGGGACCGGGACAGTTAATCTTC.